The 7 T cell receptor beta chains reported below all come from one sample, sequenced in a study of blood T cell repertoires in COVID-19. Repertoires were generated with immunoSEQ multiplex PCR, while TCRdb's copy carries only in-frame clones and drops some. Of over 150,000 clones detected, 60% to 85% appear once; the ten largest clones hold roughly 1.5%. The source material was peripheral blood. The receptors here all came from a man aged 80 or over with acute or convalescent COVID-19.

The chain combines TRBV6-5 with TRBJ2-3; 8 nucleotides agree with TRBD2. Germline CDR1 and CDR2: MNHEY and SVGAGI. Losses at the gene ends were 6 bases for V and 5 bases for J; bases not matched to a gene: 10. The CDR3 sequence is 15 residues long. As DNA, the CDR3 is TGTGCCAGCAGGGATCGGGGGGGCCTTGTAGATACGCAGTATTTT. Its protein product is CASRDRGGLVDTQYF.

This clone has more than one count but fewer than ten. J is TRBJ1-1 and V is TRBV5-1, with 8 bases aligning to TRBD1. Looked up from germline, CDR1 is SGHRS and CDR2 is YFSETQ. The CDR3 runs to 14 residues. With V trimmed by 0 bases and J by 11 bases, 9 bases remained unmatched. For the CDR3, the DNA is TGCGCCAGCAGCTTGGAGAGACAGGGGAAAGCTGCTTTCTTT. It yields the protein CASSLERQGKAAFF.

V usage is TRBV19 and J usage is TRBJ1-4, with 7 bases matching TRBD1. The CDR3 has 15 residues. V lost 2 bases and J lost 4; bases outside the gene matches: 4. CDR1 is LNHDA, CDR2 SQIVND, per germline (reference sequence). CDR3 region: CASSIPDRVNEKLFF. The CDR3, as DNA: TGTGCCAGTAGTATACCCGACAGGGTTAATGAAAAACTGTTTTTT.

V and J are TRBV4-1 and TRBJ2-7, with TRBD2 matching over 9 bases. V shed 1 base and J 3 bases; nucleotides not matched to a gene: 7. Germline lookup yields CDR1 MGHRA and CDR2 YSYEKL. The CDR3 contains 16 residues. This CDR3 is CASSQVSAGGVYEQYF. The CDR3 DNA follows: TGCGCCAGCAGCCAAGTCAGTGCGGGGGGGGTCTACGAGCAGTACTTC.

The chain joins TRBV25-1 to TRBJ1-1; 7 nucleotides line up with TRBD1. Germline V CDR1 and CDR2: MGHDK, SYGVNS. This CDR3 has 16 residues. Losses at the gene ends were 3 bases for V and 3 bases for J; bases not matched to a gene: 10. In DNA form, the CDR3 reads TGTGCCAGCAGTGACCGCCGGGGCAGGGGGTACACTGAAGCTTTCTTT. Translating gives CASSDRRGRGYTEAFF.

This clone was seen more than once but under ten times. The V and J genes are TRBV7-8 and TRBJ1-1, with D perhaps matching TRBD1 (6 bases). Deletions cut 5 bases from V and 2 bases from J, with 18 bases between. The CDR3 extends over 16 amino acids. The germline gives CDR1 SGHVS, CDR2 FQNEAQ. The CDR3 DNA reads TGTGCCAGCAGCCCGACGAGGGGGATTGTTAACACTGAAGCTTTCTTT. Encoded protein: CASSPTRGIVNTEAFF.

This clone was found a few times. The chain carries TRBV18 and TRBJ2-7; D is possibly TRBD2 (5 bases). Germline CDR1 reads KGHSH; CDR2 reads LQKENI. Trimming removed 2 bases at V and 6 bases at J, with 11 bases between. The CDR3 sequence is 13 residues long. The CDR3 nucleotides read TGTGCCAGCTCACCAACCCGGGGTTTCGAGCAGTACTTC. Amino acid sequence: CASSPTRGFEQYF.